This TCR beta chain emerged from a study of blood T cell repertoires in COVID-19. Looking at the study overall: Acute-phase and convalescent COVID-19 samples originated in the United States, Italy and Spain. PBMCs, B-cell-depleted T cells, or T cells were the source of the cDNA or gDNA that made up the material.

This CDR3 contains 21 residues. The authors' processing: Reference gene primers were amplified, and this amplification served to estimate nucleated cell counts. The repertoire was sequenced with immunoSEQ multiplex PCR; TCRdb's copy has only in-frame clones and lacks some. For V, J and clone size, that table is used; D and trimming come from the DNA. The top ten clones hold around 6.7% of a sample with 70,000 or so clones, 85% to 90% of them seen once. The sample was peripheral blood. J is TRBJ2-3 and V is TRBV12-1; the table's D call TRBD2 went unverified against the DNA. TRBV12-1 is flagged as a pseudogene. This receptor was taken from a woman older than 75 with active COVID-19. The CDR3 loop reads CASSFPTWEGLLLPLTDTQYF. Here the CDR3 DNA reads TGTGCCAGCAGCTTTCCCACCTGGGAGGGACTCCTACTCCCTCTCACAGATACGCAGTATTTT.